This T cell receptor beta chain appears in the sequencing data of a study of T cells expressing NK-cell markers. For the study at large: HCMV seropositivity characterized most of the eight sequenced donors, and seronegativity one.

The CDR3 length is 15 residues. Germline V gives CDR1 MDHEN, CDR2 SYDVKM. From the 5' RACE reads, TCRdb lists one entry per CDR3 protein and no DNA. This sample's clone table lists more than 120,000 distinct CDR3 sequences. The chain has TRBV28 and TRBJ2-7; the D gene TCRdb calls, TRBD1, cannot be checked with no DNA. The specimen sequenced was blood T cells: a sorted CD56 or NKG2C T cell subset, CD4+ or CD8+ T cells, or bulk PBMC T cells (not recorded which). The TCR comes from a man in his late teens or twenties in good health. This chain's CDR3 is CASREDSLISYEQYF.